This TCR beta chain was identified during a study of regulatory T cells in long-lasting Graves disease. General observations from the study: Among samples with persistent disease, TRBV28, TRBJ1-2 and TRBJ2-5 were favored. A greater number of public clonotypes (around 2,700) was shared by persistent patients than by new patients (just over 950).

In building TCR beta libraries, iRepertoire HTBI primers were used together with Arm-PCR of CDR3 regions. TCRdb fed the multiplex PCR reads into MiXCR, producing one record per CDR3 protein. The table lists over 200,000 distinct CDR3 sequences, 15% to 20% of them singletons, with over 20% in the top ten. Sample time point: newly diagnosed GD, antithyroid drugs for less than 3 months. The TCR library was prepared using RNA isolated from PBMCs. Germline assignment: CDR1 SQVTM and CDR2 ANQGSEA. V was cut by 5 bases and J by 4 bases, with 16 bases left in between. CDR3 size: 14 residues. The sample holds many counts of this clonotype. As yet, its antigen is unknown.

The chain is built from TRBV29-1 and TRBJ2-3; D gene unclear. This material consisted of peripheral blood mononuclear cells (PBMCs), taken at new diagnosis, from a patient treated with antithyroid drugs. The sequence derives from a female donor with Graves disease. This CDR3 reads CSVRAPGSPDTQYF. CDR3 DNA sequence: TGCAGCGTTAGGGCCCCCGGGTCTCCAGATACGCAGTATTTT.